This T cell receptor (beta chain) was profiled in a study of Ad26.COV2.S vaccination and SARS-CoV-2 variants. Looking at the study overall: The donor participated in the COV1001 trial, in its Ad26.COV2.S arm. Donor got 5x10^10 or 1x10^11 viral particles of Ad26.COV2.S. Study findings and constraints: Overall T cell responses may have been underestimated by the analyses of TCR breadth and depth. After vaccination, reports described spike-specific CD8+ and CD4+ T cell responses as showing substantial breadth.

Noted treatment: 15 to 20 received Ad26.COV2.S at low or high dose, single or two shots; 5 received placebo; per-sample allocation not given. On day 63 after the first injection, vaccine and placebo recipients gave samples. Looked up from germline, CDR1 is MDHEN and CDR2 is SYDVKM. The CDR3 is made up of 16 amino acids. Germline trimming cut 1 base from V and 5 bases from J; bases unmatched to any gene: 7. Clones were sequenced by immunoSEQ multiplex PCR, and TCRdb holds only the in-frame ones, with some missing. In the table there are around 340,000 clones, around 89% of which are singletons. About this clone itself: No antigen is known for it.

This sequence was found in a person between 18 and 65 years old who received the Ad26.COV2.S COVID-19 vaccine or a placebo. V is TRBV28 and J is TRBJ2-1; TRBD2 matches 8 bases. The sample was peripheral blood, taken in a trial of Ad26.COV2.S vaccine versus placebo. In DNA, the CDR3 is TGTGCCAGCAGTTTATCGAGGACTAGCTTCGACAATGAGCAGTTCTTC. Amino acids: CASSLSRTSFDNEQFF.